The text below deals with one TCR beta chain. No antigen is known for it. These data come from a study of vaccination and CD4 T cells after COVID-19. Study in general: Everyone enrolled got two doses of BNT162b2 or mRNA-1273 vaccine. Typically, post-vaccine samples were obtained a median 72 days after dose two, within a range of 14 to 241.

The germline V gene has CDR1 SGDLS and CDR2 YYNGEE. The CDR3 consists of 15 residues. Trimming took 0 bases from V and 6 from J; bases not matched to a gene: 3. Treatment in this sample: roughly ten-day PBMC culture with coronavirus spike peptide pools or control peptides (ViraFEST assay). Once cultured less than 11 days, CD4+ T cells underwent isolation by negative selection. The Oncomine TCR Beta short-read assay was what sequenced the DNA obtained from cultured CD4+ T cells. One entry per CDR3 protein results from TCRdb running MiXCR on the PCR reads. The sample shows some 18,000 distinct CDR3 sequences, 40% to 50% of them seen only once.

The origin of this receptor is a human donor who had recovered from COVID-19. This rearrangement joins TRBV9 to TRBJ2-1; 10 positions agree with TRBD2. The specimen was CD4+ T cells from blood, cultured in vitro, collected after SARS-CoV-2 vaccination. The CDR3 bases are TGTGCCAGCAGCGTAGCAGCGGGAGGGTTCAATGAGCAGTTCTTC. Its translation is CASSVAAGGFNEQFF.